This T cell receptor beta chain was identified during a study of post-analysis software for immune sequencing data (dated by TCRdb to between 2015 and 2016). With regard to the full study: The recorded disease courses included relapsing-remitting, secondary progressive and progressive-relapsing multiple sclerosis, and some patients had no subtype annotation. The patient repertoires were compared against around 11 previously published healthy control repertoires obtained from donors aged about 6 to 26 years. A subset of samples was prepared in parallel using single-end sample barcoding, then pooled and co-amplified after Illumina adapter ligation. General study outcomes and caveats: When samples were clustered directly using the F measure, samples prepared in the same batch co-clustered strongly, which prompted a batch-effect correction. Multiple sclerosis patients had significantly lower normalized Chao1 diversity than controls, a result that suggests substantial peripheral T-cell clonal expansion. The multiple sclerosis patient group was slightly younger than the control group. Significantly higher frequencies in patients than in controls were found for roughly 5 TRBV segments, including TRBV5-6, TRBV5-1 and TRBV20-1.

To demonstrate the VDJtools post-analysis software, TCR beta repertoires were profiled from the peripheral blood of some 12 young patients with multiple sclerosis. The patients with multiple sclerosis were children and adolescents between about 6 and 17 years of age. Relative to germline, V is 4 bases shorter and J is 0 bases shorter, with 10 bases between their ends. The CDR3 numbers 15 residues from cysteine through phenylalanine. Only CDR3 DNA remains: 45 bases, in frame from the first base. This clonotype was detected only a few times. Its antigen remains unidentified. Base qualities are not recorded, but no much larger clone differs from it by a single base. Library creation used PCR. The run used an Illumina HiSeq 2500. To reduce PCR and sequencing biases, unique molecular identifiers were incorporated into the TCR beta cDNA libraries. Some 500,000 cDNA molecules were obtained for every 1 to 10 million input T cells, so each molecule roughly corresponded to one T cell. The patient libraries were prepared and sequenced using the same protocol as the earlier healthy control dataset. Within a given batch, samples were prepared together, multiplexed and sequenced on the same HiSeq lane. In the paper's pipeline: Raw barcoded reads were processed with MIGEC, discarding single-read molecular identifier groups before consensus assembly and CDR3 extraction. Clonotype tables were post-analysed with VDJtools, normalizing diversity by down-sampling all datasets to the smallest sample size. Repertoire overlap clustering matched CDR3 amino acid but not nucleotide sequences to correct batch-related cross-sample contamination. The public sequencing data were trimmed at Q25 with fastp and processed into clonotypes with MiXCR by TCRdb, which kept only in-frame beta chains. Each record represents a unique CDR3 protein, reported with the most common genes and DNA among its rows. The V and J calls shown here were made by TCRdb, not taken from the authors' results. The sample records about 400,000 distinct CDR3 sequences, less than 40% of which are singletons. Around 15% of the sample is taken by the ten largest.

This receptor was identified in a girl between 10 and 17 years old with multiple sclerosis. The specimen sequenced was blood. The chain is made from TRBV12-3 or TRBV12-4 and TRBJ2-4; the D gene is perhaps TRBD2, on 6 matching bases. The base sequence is TGTGCCAGCAGTTCGCGGGACCTAGCCAAAAACATTCAGTACTTC. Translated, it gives CASSSRDLAKNIQYF.